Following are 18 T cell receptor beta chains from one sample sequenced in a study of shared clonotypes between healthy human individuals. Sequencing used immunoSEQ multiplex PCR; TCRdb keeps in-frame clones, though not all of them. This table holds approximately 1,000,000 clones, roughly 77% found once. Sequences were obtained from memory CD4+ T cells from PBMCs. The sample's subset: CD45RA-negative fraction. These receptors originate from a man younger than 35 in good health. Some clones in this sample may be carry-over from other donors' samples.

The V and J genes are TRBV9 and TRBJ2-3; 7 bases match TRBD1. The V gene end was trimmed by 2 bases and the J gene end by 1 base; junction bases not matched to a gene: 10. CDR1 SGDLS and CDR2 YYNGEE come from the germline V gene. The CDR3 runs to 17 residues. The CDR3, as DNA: TGTGCCAGCAGCGTGGGTGGACAGGTTGTGGGCACAGATACGCAGTATTTT. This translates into CASSVGGQVVGTDTQYF. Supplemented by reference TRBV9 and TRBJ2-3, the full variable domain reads DSGVTQTPKHLITATGQRVTLRCSPRSGDLSVYWYQQSLDQGLQFLIQYYNGEERAKGNILERFSAQQFPDLHSELNLSSLELGDSALYFCASSVGGQVVGTDTQYFGPGTRLTVL.

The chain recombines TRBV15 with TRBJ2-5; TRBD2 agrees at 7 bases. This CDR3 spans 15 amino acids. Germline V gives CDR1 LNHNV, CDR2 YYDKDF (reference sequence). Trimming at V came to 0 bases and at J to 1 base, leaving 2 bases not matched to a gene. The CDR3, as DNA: TGTGCCACCAGCAGAGATCGACTAGCCCAAGAGACCCAGTACTTC. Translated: CATSRDRLAQETQYF.

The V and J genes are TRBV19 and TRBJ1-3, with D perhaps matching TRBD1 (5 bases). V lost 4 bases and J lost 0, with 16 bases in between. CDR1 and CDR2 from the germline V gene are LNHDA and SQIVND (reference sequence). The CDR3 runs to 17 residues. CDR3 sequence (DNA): TGTGCCAGTAGTAGGAAAACAGGACGCTACTCTGGAAACACCATATATTTT. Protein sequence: CASSRKTGRYSGNTIYF.

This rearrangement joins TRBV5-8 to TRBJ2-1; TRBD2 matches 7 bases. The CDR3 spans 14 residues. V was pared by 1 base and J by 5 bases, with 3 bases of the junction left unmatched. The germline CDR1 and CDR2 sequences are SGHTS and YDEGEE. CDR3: CASSLWRENNEQFF. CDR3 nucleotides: TGTGCCAGCAGCTTGTGGCGGGAGAACAATGAGCAGTTCTTC.

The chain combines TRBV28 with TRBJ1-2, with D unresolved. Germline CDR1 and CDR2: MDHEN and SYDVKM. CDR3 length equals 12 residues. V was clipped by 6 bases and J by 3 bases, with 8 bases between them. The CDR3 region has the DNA TGTGCCAGCAGCCCTTGGGACTATGGCTACACCTTC. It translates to CASSPWDYGYTF.

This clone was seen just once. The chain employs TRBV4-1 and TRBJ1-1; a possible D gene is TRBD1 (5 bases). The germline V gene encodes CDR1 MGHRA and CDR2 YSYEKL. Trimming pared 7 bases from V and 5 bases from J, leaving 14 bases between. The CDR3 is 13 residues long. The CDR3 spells CASTLFEGTEAFF. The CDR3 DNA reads TGCGCCAGCACGCTATTCGAGGGGACTGAAGCTTTCTTT.

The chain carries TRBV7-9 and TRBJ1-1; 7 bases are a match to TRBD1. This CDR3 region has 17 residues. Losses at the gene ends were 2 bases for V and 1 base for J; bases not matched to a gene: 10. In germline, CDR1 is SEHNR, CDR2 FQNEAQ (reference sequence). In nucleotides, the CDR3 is TGTGCCAGCAGCTTAATGGGGGCGGACAGGCCGAACACTGAAGCTTTCTTT. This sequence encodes CASSLMGADRPNTEAFF.

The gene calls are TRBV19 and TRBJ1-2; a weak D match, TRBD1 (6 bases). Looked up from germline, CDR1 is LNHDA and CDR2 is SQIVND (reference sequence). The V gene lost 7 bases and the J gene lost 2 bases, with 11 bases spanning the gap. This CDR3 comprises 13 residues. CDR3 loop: CASIKTGNYGYTF. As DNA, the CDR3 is TGTGCCAGTATCAAGACAGGCAACTATGGCTACACCTTC.

The CDR3 DNA follows: TGTGCCAGCAGCTTAGAGACAGGATCAAACACTGAAGCTTTCTTT. This codes for CASSLETGSNTEAFF. This chain links TRBV7-8 with TRBJ1-1; D is perhaps TRBD1 (6 bases). Trimming removed 1 base at V and 2 bases at J, with 11 bases between. Germline CDR1 reads SGHVS; CDR2 reads FQNEAQ. This CDR3 spans 15 amino acids. The variable domain in full, with the rest retrieved from reference TRBV7-8 and TRBJ1-1, is GAGVSQSPRYKVAKRGQDVALRCDPISGHVSLFWYQQALGQGPEFLTYFQNEAQLDKSGLPSDRFFAERPEGSVSTLKIQRTQQEDSAVYLCASSLETGSNTEAFFGQGTRLTVV.

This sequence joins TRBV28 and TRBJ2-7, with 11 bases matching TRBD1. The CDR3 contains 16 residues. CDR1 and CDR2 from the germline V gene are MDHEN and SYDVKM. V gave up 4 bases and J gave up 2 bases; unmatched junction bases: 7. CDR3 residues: CASSSPGTGGTYEQYF. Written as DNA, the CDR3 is TGTGCCAGCAGTTCCCCCGGGACAGGGGGTACCTACGAGCAGTACTTC.

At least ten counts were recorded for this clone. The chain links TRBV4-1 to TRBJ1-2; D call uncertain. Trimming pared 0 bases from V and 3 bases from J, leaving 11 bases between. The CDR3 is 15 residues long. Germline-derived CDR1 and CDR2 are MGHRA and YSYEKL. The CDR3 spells CASSQDGEGYYGYTF. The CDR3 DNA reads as TGCGCCAGCAGCCAAGATGGAGAGGGCTACTATGGCTACACCTTC.

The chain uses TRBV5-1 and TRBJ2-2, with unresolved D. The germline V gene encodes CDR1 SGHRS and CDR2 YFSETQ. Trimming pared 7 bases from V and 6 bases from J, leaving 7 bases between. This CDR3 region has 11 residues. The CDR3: CASRWPGELFF. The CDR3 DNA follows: TGCGCCAGCCGGTGGCCCGGGGAGCTGTTTTTT.

The CDR3 bases are TGTGCCAGCAGTTTAACGTACGGGAGGGCCTACGAGCAGTACTTC. Amino acid sequence: CASSLTYGRAYEQYF. The chain is built from TRBV28 and TRBJ2-7; 8 bases map to TRBD2. Per the germline V gene, CDR1 is MDHEN and CDR2 is SYDVKM. The CDR3 is 15 residues long. The ends lost 2 bases at V and 2 bases at J; junction bases unmatched: 5.

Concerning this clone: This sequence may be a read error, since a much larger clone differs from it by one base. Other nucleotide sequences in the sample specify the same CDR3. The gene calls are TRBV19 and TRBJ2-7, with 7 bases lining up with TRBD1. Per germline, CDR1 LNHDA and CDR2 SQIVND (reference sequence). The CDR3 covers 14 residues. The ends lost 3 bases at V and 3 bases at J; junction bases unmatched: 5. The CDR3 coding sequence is TGTGCCAGTAGTATCAACAGGGGTGGCTACGAGCAGTACTTC. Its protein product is CASSINRGGYEQYF.

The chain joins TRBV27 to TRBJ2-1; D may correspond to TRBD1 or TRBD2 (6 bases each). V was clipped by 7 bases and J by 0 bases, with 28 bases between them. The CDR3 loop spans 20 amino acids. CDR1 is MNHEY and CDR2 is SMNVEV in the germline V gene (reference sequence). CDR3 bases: TGTGCCAGCACCCTTAGGGGGACTCCCACTTACTTAAGCTCCTACAATGAGCAGTTCTTC. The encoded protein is CASTLRGTPTYLSSYNEQFF.

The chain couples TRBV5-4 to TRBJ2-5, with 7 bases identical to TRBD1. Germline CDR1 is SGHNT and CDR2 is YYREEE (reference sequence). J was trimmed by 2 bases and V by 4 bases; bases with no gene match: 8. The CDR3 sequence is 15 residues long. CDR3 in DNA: TGTGCCAGCAGCCCTCAAGACAGGGCTCAAGAGACCCAGTACTTC. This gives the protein CASSPQDRAQETQYF.

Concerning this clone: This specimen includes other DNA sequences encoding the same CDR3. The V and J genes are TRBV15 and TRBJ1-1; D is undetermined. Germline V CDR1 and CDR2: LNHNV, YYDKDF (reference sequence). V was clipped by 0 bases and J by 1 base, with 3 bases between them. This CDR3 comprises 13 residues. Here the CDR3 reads CATSRDRNTEAFF. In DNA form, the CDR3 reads TGTGCCACCAGCAGAGATAGGAACACTGAAGCTTTCTTT.

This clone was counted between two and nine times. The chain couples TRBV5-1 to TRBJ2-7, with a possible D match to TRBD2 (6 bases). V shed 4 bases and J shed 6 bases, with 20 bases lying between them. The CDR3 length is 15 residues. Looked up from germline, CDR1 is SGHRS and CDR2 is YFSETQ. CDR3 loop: CASSAGRLRDGEQYF. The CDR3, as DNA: TGCGCCAGCAGCGCGGGACGCCTCCGCGACGGCGAGCAGTACTTC.